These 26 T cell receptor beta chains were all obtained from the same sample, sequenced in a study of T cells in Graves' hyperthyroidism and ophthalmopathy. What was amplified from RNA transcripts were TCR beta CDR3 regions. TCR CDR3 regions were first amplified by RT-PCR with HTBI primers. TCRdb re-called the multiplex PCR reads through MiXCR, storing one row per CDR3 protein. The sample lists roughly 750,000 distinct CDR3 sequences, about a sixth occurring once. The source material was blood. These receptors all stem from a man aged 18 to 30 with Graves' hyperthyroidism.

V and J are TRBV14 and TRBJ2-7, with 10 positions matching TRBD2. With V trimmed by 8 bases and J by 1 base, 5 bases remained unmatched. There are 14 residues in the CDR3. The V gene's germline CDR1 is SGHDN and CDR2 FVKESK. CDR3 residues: CASGRTSGSYEQYF. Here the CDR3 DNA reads TGTGCCAGCGGCAGGACTAGCGGATCCTACGAGCAGTACTTC. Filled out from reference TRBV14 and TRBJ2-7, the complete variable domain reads EAGVTQFPSHSVIEKGQTVTLRCDPISGHDNLYWYRRVMGKEIKFLLHFVKESKQDESGMPNNRFLAERTGGTYSTLKVQPAELEDSGVYFCASGRTSGSYEQYFGPGTRLTVT.

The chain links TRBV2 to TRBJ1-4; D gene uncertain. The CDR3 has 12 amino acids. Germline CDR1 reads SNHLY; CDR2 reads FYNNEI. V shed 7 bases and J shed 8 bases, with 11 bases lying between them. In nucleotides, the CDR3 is TGTGCCAGCAATCCGGGCCTAGAAAAACTGTTTTTT. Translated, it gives CASNPGLEKLFF.

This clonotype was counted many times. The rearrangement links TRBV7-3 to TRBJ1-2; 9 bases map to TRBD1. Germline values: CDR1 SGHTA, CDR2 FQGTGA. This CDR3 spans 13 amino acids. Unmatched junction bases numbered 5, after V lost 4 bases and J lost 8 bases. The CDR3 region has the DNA TGTGCCAGCAGCTCGGGACAGGGTGACGGCTACACCTTC. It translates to CASSSGQGDGYTF. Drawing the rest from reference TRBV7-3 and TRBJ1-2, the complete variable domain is GAGVSQTPSNKVTEKGKYVELRCDPISGHTALYWYRQSLGQGPEFLIYFQGTGAADDSGLPNDRFFAVRPEGSVSTLKIQRTERGDSAVYLCASSSGQGDGYTFGSGTRLTVV.

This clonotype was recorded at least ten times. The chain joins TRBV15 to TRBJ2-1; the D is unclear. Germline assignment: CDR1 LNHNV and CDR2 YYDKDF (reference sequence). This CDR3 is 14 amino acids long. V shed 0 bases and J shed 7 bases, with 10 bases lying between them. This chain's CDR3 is CATSRERSSNEQFF. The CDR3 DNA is TGTGCCACCAGCAGAGAACGGTCGAGTAATGAGCAGTTCTTC.

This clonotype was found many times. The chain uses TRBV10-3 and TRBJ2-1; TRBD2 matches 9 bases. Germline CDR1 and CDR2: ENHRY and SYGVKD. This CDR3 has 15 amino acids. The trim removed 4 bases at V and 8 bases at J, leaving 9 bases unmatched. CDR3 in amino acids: CAISAFSSGTHEQFF. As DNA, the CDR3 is TGTGCCATCAGTGCCTTCTCTAGCGGGACTCATGAGCAGTTCTTC.

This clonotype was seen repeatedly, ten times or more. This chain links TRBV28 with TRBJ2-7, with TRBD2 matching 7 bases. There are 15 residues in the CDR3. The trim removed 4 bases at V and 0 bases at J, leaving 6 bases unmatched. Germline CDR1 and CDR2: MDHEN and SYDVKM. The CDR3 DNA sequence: TGTGCCAGCAGTTCCAGCGGGGCTGACTCCTACGAGCAGTACTTC. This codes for CASSSSGADSYEQYF.

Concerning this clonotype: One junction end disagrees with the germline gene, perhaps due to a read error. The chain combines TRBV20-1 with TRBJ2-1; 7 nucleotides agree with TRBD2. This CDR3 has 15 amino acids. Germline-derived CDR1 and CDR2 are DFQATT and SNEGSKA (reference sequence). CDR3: CSANRGGRSCNEQFF. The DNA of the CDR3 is TGCAGTGCTAACCGTGGCGGGAGATCCTGCAATGAGCAGTTCTTC.

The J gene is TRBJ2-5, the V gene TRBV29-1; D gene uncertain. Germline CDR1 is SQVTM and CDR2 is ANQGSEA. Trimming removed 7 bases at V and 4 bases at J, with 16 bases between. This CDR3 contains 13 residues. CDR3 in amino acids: CSANDGRGETQYF. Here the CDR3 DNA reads TGCAGCGCCAACGATGGGCGCGGAGAGACCCAGTACTTC. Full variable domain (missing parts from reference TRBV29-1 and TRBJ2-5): SAVISQKPSRDICQRGTSLTIQCQVDSQVTMMFWYRQQPGQSLTLIATANQGSEATYESGFVIDKFPISRPNLTFSTLTVSNMSPEDSSIYLCSANDGRGETQYFGPGTRLLVL.

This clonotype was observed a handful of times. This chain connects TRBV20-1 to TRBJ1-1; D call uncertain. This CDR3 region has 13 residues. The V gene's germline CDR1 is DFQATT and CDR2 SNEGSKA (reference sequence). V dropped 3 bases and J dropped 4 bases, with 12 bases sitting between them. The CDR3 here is CSASPYSGTEAFF. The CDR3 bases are TGCAGTGCTAGCCCCTACAGCGGCACTGAAGCTTTCTTT.

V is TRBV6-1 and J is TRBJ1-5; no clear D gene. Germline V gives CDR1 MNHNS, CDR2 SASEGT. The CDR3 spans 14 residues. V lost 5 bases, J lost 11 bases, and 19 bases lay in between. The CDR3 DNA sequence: TGTGCCAGCAGTCCCCTTGAGTCTTTCGGGGCCCAGCATTTT. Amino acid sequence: CASSPLESFGAQHF.

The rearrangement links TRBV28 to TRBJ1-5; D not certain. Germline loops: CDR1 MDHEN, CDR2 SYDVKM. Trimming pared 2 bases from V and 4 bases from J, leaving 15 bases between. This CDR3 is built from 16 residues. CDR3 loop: CASSLNSPPLNQPQHF. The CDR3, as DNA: TGTGCCAGCAGTTTAAACAGCCCCCCCCTAAATCAGCCCCAGCATTTT.

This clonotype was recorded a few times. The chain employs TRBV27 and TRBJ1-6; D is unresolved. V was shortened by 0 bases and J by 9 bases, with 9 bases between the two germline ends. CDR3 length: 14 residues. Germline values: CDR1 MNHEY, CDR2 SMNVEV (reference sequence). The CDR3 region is CASSLSYEASPLHF. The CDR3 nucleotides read TGTGCCAGCAGTTTATCGTATGAAGCTTCACCCCTCCACTTT.

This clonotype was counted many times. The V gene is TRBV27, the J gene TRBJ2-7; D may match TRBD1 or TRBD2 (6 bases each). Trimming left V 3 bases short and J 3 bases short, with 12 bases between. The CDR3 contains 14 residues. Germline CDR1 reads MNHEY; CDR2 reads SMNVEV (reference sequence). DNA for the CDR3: TGTGCCAGCAGTTTGGGGGGCGATTACTACGAGCAGTACTTC. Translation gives CASSLGGDYYEQYF.

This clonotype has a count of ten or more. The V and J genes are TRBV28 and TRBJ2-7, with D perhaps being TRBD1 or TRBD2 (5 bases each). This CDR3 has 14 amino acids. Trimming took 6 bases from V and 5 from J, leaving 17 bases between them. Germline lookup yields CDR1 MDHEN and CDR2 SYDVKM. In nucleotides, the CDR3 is TGTGCCAGCAGAAACGCAGGGACCCCTAACGAGCAGTACTTC. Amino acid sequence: CASRNAGTPNEQYF.

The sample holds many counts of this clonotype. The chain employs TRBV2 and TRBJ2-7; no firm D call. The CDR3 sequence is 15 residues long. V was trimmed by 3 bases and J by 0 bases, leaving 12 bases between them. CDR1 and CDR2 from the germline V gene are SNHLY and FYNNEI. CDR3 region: CASSESLGSSYEQYF. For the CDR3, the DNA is TGTGCCAGCAGTGAGTCTTTAGGCAGCTCCTACGAGCAGTACTTC.

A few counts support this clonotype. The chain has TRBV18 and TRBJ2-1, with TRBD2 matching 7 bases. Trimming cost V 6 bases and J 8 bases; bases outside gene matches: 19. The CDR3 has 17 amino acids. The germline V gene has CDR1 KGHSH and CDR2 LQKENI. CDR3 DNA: TGTGCCAGCTCGCCCCTACTACCCAGCGGGACGTCACATGAGCAGTTCTTC. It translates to CASSPLLPSGTSHEQFF.

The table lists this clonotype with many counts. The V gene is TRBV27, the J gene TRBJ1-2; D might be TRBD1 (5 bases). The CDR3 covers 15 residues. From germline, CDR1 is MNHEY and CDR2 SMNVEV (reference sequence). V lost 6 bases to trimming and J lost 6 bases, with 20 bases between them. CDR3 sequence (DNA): TGTGCCAGCAGCCCACGGGGGGGGAGATCGGATGGCTACACCTTC. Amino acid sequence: CASSPRGGRSDGYTF.

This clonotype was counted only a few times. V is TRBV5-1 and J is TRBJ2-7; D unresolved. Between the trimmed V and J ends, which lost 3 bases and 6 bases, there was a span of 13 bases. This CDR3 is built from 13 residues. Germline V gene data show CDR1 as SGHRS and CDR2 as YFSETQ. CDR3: CASSSLDRIEQYF. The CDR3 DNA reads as TGCGCCAGCAGCTCCCTGGACCGAATCGAGCAGTACTTC.

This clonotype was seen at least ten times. CDR3 in amino acids: CASSLGTNSLGEQYF. In nucleotides, the CDR3 is TGTGCCAGCAGCCTGGGGACTAACTCGTTGGGCGAGCAGTACTTC. This sequence joins TRBV6-2 or TRBV6-3 and TRBJ2-7, with 7 bases matching TRBD2. Germline CDR1 reads MNHEY; CDR2 reads SVGEGT. The CDR3 runs 15 residues. V shed 6 bases, J shed 6 bases, and the junction held 14 bases outside the gene matches.

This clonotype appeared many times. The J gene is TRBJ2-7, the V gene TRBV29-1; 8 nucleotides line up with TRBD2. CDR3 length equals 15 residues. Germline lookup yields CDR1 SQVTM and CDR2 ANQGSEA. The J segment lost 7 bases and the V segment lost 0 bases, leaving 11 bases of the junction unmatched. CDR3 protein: CSVEDQGRVAGEQYF. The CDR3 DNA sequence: TGCAGCGTTGAAGATCAGGGCAGGGTAGCGGGGGAGCAGTACTTC.

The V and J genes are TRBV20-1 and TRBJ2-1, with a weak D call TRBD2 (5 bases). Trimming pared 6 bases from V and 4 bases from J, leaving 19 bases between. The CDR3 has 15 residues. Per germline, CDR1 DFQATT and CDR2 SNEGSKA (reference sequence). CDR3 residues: CSASGPLVNYNEQFF. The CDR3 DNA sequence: TGCAGTGCCTCGGGCCCACTAGTTAATTACAATGAGCAGTTCTTC.

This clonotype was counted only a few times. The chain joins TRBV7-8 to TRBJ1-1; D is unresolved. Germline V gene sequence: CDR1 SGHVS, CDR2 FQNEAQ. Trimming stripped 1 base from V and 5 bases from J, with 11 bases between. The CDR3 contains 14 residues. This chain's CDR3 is CASSLDSGWTEAFF. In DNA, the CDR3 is TGTGCCAGCAGCTTAGACAGCGGGTGGACTGAAGCTTTCTTT.

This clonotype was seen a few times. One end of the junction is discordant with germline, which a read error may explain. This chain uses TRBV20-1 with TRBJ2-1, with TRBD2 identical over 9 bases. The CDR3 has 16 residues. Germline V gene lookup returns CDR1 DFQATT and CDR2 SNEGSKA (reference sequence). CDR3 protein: CSAGEGASGTYNEQFF. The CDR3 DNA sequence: TGCAGTGCTGGAGAAGGGGCTAGCGGGACCTACAATGAGCAGTTCTTC.

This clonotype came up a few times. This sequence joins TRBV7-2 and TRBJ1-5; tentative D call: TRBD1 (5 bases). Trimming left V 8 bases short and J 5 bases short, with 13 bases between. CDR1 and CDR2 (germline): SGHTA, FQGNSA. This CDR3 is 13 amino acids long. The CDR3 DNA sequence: TGTGCCAGCTCGATTCGAGGGGATCAGCCCCAGCATTTT. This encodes CASSIRGDQPQHF.

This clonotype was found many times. For the CDR3, the DNA is TGTGCCAGCAGCTTAAGCGTGGGGGGAGTCGGAGATACGCAGTATTTT. Amino acid sequence: CASSLSVGGVGDTQYF. The V call is TRBV7-3, the J call TRBJ2-3; perhaps TRBD2 as D (6 bases). V lost 1 base to trimming and J lost 5 bases, with 16 bases between them. Germline values: CDR1 SGHTA, CDR2 FQGTGA. CDR3 length: 16 residues.

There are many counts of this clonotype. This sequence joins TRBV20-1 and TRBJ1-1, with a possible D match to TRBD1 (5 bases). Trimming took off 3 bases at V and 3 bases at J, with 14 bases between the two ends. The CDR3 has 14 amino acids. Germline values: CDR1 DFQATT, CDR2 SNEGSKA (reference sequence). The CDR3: CSASGGARYTEAFF. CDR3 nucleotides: TGCAGTGCTAGCGGGGGAGCGCGGTACACTGAAGCTTTCTTT.